This entry lists 12 T cell receptor beta chains sequenced from one sample in a study of persistence of HIV-infected CD4 T cells. The stimulus was lysate of CMV-infected fibroblasts, around 10 ug/mL. CD40L-negative CD69-negative CD45RO-high memory CD4+ T cells were sorted as populations depleted of antigen-responding cells. Sequencing used immunoSEQ version 4 in survey mode. Libraries were prepared by immunoSEQ multiplex PCR; TCRdb keeps only in-frame clonotypes and omits some of them. The sample consists of tens of thousands of clones, roughly 80% of them appearing once. These receptors have no known antigen. The source was CD4+ T cells sorted from PBMCs after approximately 19-hour stimulation, collected from a patient who received antiretroviral therapy. All receptors come from an adult woman with HIV who was CMV-seropositive.

The chain links TRBV28 to TRBJ1-1; weak D call: TRBD1 (6 bases). This CDR3 comprises 14 residues. The V gene's germline CDR1 is MDHEN and CDR2 SYDVKM. Trimming took off 6 bases at V and 8 bases at J, with 19 bases between the two ends. CDR3 DNA sequence: TGTGCCAGCAGACGCACCCCATTGGACAGAGAAGCTTTCTTT. It yields the protein CASRRTPLDREAFF.

V and J are TRBV4-1 and TRBJ1-2; 10 bases match TRBD1. The ends lost 1 base at V and 4 bases at J; junction bases unmatched: 6. The germline V gene has CDR1 MGHRA and CDR2 YSYEKL. The CDR3 has 16 residues. CDR3 residues: CASSQGRDRGPYGYTF. DNA for the CDR3: TGCGCCAGCAGCCAAGGGCGGGACAGGGGTCCCTATGGCTACACCTTC.

The chain combines TRBV11-3 with TRBJ2-1; D assignment may be TRBD1 or TRBD2 (5 bases each). The CDR3 length is 16 residues. V was pared by 0 bases and J by 5 bases, with 14 bases between. Germline CDR1 and CDR2: SGHNT and YENEEA. CDR3 DNA sequence: TGTGCCAGCAGCTTAGATCAGGGACGAGTAAACAATGAGCAGTTCTTC. This translates into CASSLDQGRVNNEQFF.

This rearrangement joins TRBV11-1 to TRBJ1-1; the D is unclear. This CDR3 is built from 14 residues. Germline V lookup: CDR1 SGHAT, CDR2 FQDESV (reference sequence). Trimming left V 2 bases short and J 6 bases short, with 13 bases between. This CDR3 is CASSLMGNVPEAFF. The DNA of the CDR3 is TGTGCCAGCAGCTTAATGGGGAATGTACCTGAAGCTTTCTTT. Using reference TRBV11-1 and TRBJ1-1 for the parts outside the CDR3, the full variable domain is EAEVAQSPRYKITEKSQAVAFWCDPISGHATLYWYRQILGQGPELLVQFQDESVVDDSQLPKDRFSAERLKGVDSTLKIQPAELGDSAMYLCASSLMGNVPEAFFGQGTRLTVV.

This chain uses TRBV27 with TRBJ1-4, with a possible D match to TRBD1 (6 bases). V was cut by 6 bases and J by 8 bases, with 16 bases left in between. This CDR3 is 14 amino acids long. Germline V gene lookup returns CDR1 MNHEY and CDR2 SMNVEV (reference sequence). CDR3 nucleotide sequence: TGTGCCAGCAGCCGATCAGGGACATACGAAAAACTGTTTTTT. Translated: CASSRSGTYEKLFF.

The table lists this clone with a count of one. The CDR3 here is CASSQLGPGDGYTF. The CDR3 nucleotides are TGCGCCAGCAGCCAACTAGGACCGGGGGATGGCTACACCTTC. The J gene is TRBJ1-2, the V gene TRBV4-1; D may be TRBD1 (5 bases). The germline V and J ends were trimmed by 2 bases and 6 bases, with 13 bases remaining between them. Germline V gene sequence: CDR1 MGHRA, CDR2 YSYEKL. The CDR3 is 14 amino acids.

The V gene is TRBV6-2 or TRBV6-3, the J gene TRBJ2-7; tentatively, D is TRBD1 (6 bases). Germline V gene data show CDR1 as MNHEY and CDR2 as SVGEGT. This CDR3 region has 15 residues. Trimming left V 0 bases short and J 5 bases short, with 14 bases between. CDR3 in amino acids: CASSYSIASGDEQYF. CDR3 nucleotide sequence: TGTGCCAGCAGTTACTCGATAGCTTCAGGGGACGAGCAGTACTTC.

This clone was observed a handful of times. The chain uses TRBV28 and TRBJ2-3, with D possibly TRBD1 on 6 matching bases. The V gene's germline CDR1 is MDHEN and CDR2 SYDVKM. This CDR3 has 15 residues. Trimming removed 2 bases from V and 8 bases from J, with 17 bases in between. CDR3: CASSLAGAAGVTQYF. CDR3 bases: TGTGCCAGCAGTTTAGCAGGGGCCGCAGGGGTTACGCAGTATTTT.

The J gene is TRBJ2-5, the V gene TRBV4-3; 15 nucleotides line up with TRBD2. This CDR3 contains 17 residues. The J segment lost 4 bases and the V segment lost 6 bases, leaving 9 bases of the junction unmatched. CDR1 and CDR2 (germline): LGHNA, YSLEER. The CDR3 DNA reads as TGCGCCAGCAGTCGGACTAGCGGGGGGGCGAATTTAGAGACCCAGTACTTC. Amino acids: CASSRTSGGANLETQYF.

This chain links TRBV6-2 or TRBV6-3 with TRBJ2-1, with TRBD2 identical over 12 bases. The CDR3 totals 16 residues. J lost 6 bases, V lost 6 bases, and 9 bases had no gene match. In germline, CDR1 is MNHEY, CDR2 SVGEGT. The DNA of the CDR3 is TGTGCCAGCAGCCATCGACTAGCGGGAGTTAGCAATGAGCAGTTCTTC. This codes for CASSHRLAGVSNEQFF.

This chain uses TRBV7-9 with TRBJ2-7; 7 positions match TRBD1. There are 14 residues in the CDR3. V lost 4 bases, J lost 4 bases, and 7 bases stayed unmatched. CDR1 and CDR2 from the germline V gene are SEHNR and FQNEAQ (reference sequence). CDR3 sequence: CASSWGQINYEQYF. CDR3 bases: TGTGCCAGCAGCTGGGGACAGATTAATTACGAGCAGTACTTC.

The gene calls are TRBV14 and TRBJ2-6; D is uncertain. Trimming stripped 4 bases from V and 4 bases from J, with 5 bases between. CDR3 size: 13 residues. Germline-derived CDR1 and CDR2 are SGHDN and FVKESK. CDR3: CASSPAGANVLTF. CDR3 nucleotide sequence: TGTGCCAGCAGCCCGGCCGGGGCCAACGTCCTGACTTTC. The complete variable domain, with remaining parts taken from reference TRBV14 and TRBJ2-6, reads EAGVTQFPSHSVIEKGQTVTLRCDPISGHDNLYWYRRVMGKEIKFLLHFVKESKQDESGMPNNRFLAERTGGTYSTLKVQPAELEDSGVYFCASSPAGANVLTFGAGSRLTVL.